The entry that follows covers one T cell receptor (beta chain) sequence. The antigen is not known. According to the study, TCR beta libraries were built with iRepertoire HTBI primers and CDR3-region Arm-PCR. TCRdb re-analysed the multiplex PCR reads in MiXCR, keeping a single row per CDR3 protein. The table records about 460,000 distinct CDR3 sequences, 22% of them present only once. This sample stems from a study of regulatory T cells in long-lasting Graves disease. The CDR3 covers 16 residues. From germline, CDR1 is MRHNA and CDR2 SNTAGT. Trimming removed 6 bases at V and 0 bases at J, with 16 bases between. The time point is: persistent/refractory GD, antithyroid drugs over 5 years with positive TRAb. Making the TCR library involved RNA that had been extracted from PBMCs. Study-wide results and caveats: Reduced TCR diversity was observed in persistent Graves' patients versus newly diagnosed patients. Accuracy was perhaps lowered by the small sample size. TRBV28 was favored in persistent disease, as were TRBJ1-2 and TRBJ2-5. Whereas nearly 1,000 public clonotypes were shared by new patients, persistent patients shared more, at a few thousand.

The chain links TRBV6-4 to TRBJ2-3; D possibly corresponds to TRBD2 (6 bases). This sample comprised peripheral blood mononuclear cells (PBMCs), obtained when the disease was refractory, from a patient treated with antithyroid drugs. This clonotype was sampled from a female donor with Graves disease. The CDR3: CASSGGKWVSTDTQYF. The CDR3 DNA is TGTGCCAGCAGCGGAGGGAAGTGGGTTAGCACAGATACGCAGTATTTT.